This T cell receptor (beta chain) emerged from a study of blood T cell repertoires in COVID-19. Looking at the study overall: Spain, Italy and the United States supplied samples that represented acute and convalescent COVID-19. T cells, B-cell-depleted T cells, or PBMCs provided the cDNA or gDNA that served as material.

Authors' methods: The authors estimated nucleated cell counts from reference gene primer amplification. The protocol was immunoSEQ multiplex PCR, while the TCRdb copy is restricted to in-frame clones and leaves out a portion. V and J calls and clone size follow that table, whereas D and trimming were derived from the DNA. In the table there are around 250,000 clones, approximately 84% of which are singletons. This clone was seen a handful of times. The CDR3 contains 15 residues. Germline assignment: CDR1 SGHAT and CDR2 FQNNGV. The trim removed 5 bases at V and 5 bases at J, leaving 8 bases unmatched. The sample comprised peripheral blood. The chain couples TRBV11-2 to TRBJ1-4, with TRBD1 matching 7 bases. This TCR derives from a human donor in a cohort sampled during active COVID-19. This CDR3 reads CASSPRTGNNEKLFF. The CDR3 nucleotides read TGTGCCAGCAGCCCGCGGACAGGAAACAATGAAAAACTGTTTTTT. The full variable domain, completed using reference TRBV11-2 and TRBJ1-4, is EAGVAQSPRYKIIEKRQSVAFWCNPISGHATLYWYQQILGQGPKLLIQFQNNGVVDDSQLPKDRFSAERLKGVDSTLKIQPAKLEDSAVYLCASSPRTGNNEKLFFGSGTQLSVL.